Presented here are 9 T cell receptor beta chains from one specimen sequenced in a study of T cells in Graves' hyperthyroidism and ophthalmopathy. Using RNA transcripts as the source, TCR beta CDR3 regions were amplified. A set of HTBI primers served as the primers for a first-round RT-PCR of the TCR CDR3. TCRdb re-analysed the multiplex PCR reads in MiXCR, keeping a single row per CDR3 protein. Of 700,000 or so distinct CDR3 sequences listed, over 15% are singletons. Sequences were obtained from blood. All receptors come from a man in his late teens or twenties with Graves' hyperthyroidism.

The chain joins TRBV6-9 to TRBJ2-3; no definite D call. V dropped 0 bases and J dropped 6 bases, with 10 bases sitting between them. CDR3 size: 14 residues. Germline values: CDR1 MNHGY, CDR2 SVAAGI. CDR3 nucleotide sequence: TGTGCCAGCAGTTATTCCGACGAGCTTGATACGCAGTATTTT. The encoded protein is CASSYSDELDTQYF.

This clonotype was observed a single time. A clone one base away is much larger, so this may be a read error. The V and J genes are TRBV5-5 and TRBJ2-1; possible D gene TRBD1, 7 bases. The CDR3 is 14 residues long. The V gene's germline CDR1 is SGHKS and CDR2 YYEKEE (reference sequence). V was trimmed by 2 bases and J by 9 bases, leaving 15 bases between them. CDR3 sequence: CASSFPGGGIEQFF. The CDR3 DNA follows: TGTGCCAGCAGCTTTCCAGGAGGGGGCATTGAGCAGTTCTTC.

Many counts were recorded for this clonotype. CDR3 bases: TGTGCCAGCAGTTTCCTAGCGGCCCCTGGCGATGAGCAGTTCTTC. It specifies CASSFLAAPGDEQFF. The rearrangement uses TRBV6-2 or TRBV6-3 and TRBJ2-1, with TRBD2 matching 7 bases. Germline CDR1 and CDR2: MNHEY and SVGEGT. The CDR3 covers 15 residues. V shed 4 bases, J shed 8 bases, and the junction held 11 bases outside the gene matches.

This clonotype was seen at least ten times. The genes are TRBV28 and TRBJ2-7; either TRBD1 or TRBD2 may fit D (5 bases each). The germline V gene encodes CDR1 MDHEN and CDR2 SYDVKM. V was trimmed by 2 bases and J by 5 bases, leaving 13 bases between them. This CDR3 contains 14 residues. The CDR3 sequence: CASSLEGRAHEQYF. The CDR3 DNA follows: TGTGCCAGCAGTTTAGAGGGCAGGGCCCACGAGCAGTACTTC.

This rearrangement joins TRBV12-3 or TRBV12-4 to TRBJ1-2, with unresolved D. The CDR3 totals 13 residues. The V end lost 7 bases, the J end lost 8 bases, and 17 bases lay between the germline ends. The CDR3 DNA follows: TGTGCCAGCACCCTGCGATATACCTCAGGCTACACCTTC. Translation: CASTLRYTSGYTF.

This clonotype was found a few times. V is TRBV5-1 and J is TRBJ1-5; a weak D match, TRBD1 (6 bases). V was pared by 2 bases and J by 7 bases, with 10 bases between. Germline V gene data show CDR1 as SGHRS and CDR2 as YFSETQ. This CDR3 has 13 residues. The CDR3 coding sequence is TGCGCCAGCAGCTTCGCAGGGGACCAGCCCCAGCATTTT. Protein: CASSFAGDQPQHF. The full variable domain, in which reference TRBV5-1 and TRBJ1-5 provide the parts outside the CDR3, is KAGVTQTPRYLIKTRGQQVTLSCSPISGHRSVSWYQQTPGQGLQFLFEYFSETQRNKGNFPGRFSGRQFSNSRSEMNVSTLELGDSALYLCASSFAGDQPQHFGDGTRLSIL.

The gene calls are TRBV27 and TRBJ2-2, with a possible D match to TRBD2 (6 bases). V was clipped by 4 bases and J by 4 bases, with 19 bases between them. This CDR3 region has 17 residues. Germline CDR1 MNHEY, CDR2 SMNVEV (reference sequence). The CDR3 DNA reads as TGTGCCAGCAGTTCATCACGCGTGGGAGCGGGCACCGGGGAGCTGTTTTTT. Translating it yields CASSSSRVGAGTGELFF.

This clonotype was seen only a few times. The V call is TRBV24-1, the J call TRBJ2-1; tentative D call: TRBD2 (5 bases). V was shortened by 4 bases and J by 4 bases, with 13 bases between the two germline ends. This CDR3 is built from 15 residues. Germline V gene lookup returns CDR1 KGHDR and CDR2 SFDVKD. CDR3 region: CATSDPGIAYNEQFF. CDR3 bases: TGTGCCACCAGTGACCCGGGGATAGCGTACAATGAGCAGTTCTTC.

The chain combines TRBV30 with TRBJ2-7; 7 positions match TRBD1. The CDR3 is 15 residues long. Germline trimming cut 3 bases from V and 3 bases from J; bases unmatched to any gene: 11. CDR1 GTSNPN and CDR2 SVGIG come from the germline V gene (reference sequence). CDR3 amino acids: CAWRRSRGSDYEQYF. The CDR3, as DNA: TGTGCCTGGAGACGATCCAGGGGGTCGGACTACGAGCAGTACTTC.